This record covers a single T cell receptor beta chain. The antigen is unknown. Germline-derived CDR1 and CDR2 are MDHEN and SYDVKM. Trimming shortened V by 5 bases and J by 3 bases, and 10 bases separated the two germline ends. The CDR3 is 13 residues long. This sample was included in a study of cytotoxic CD8 clonotypes in ibrutinib-treated CLL. Study summary: Responses: roughly 25 partial, 2 complete; after median roughly 5.5 years, approximately 14 stayed remitted, around 12 progressed.

Deep sequencing aimed at 1 in 200,000 to 1 in 1 million T cells' resolution. Method: immunoSEQ multiplex PCR; TCRdb's copy keeps in-frame clones and lacks some. The sample holds some 150,000 clones, 76% seen once. Whole-study results and caveats: Clonality showed a rise at ibrutinib response that reversed toward baseline at progression. The public clonotypes identified were infrequent and showed contraction or stability on treatment.

The TCR was taken from a human donor with chronic lymphocytic leukemia. V and J are TRBV28 and TRBJ1-1, with D perhaps matching TRBD1 (5 bases). The sample here was PBMCs, taken after 24 months of ibrutinib treatment. The CDR3 loop reads CASSPAGYTEAFF. In DNA form, the CDR3 reads TGTGCCAGCAGTCCCGCAGGGTACACTGAAGCTTTCTTT. Full variable domain (rest looked up from reference TRBV28 and TRBJ1-1): DVKVTQSSRYLVKRTGEKVFLECVQDMDHENMFWYRQDPGLGLRLIYFSYDVKMKEKGDIPEGYSVSREKKERFSLILESASTNQTSMYLCASSPAGYTEAFFGQGTRLTVV.